Following are 19 T cell receptor beta chains from one sample sequenced in a study of T-cell memory formation after mild COVID-19. TCRdb fed the 5' RACE reads into MiXCR, producing one record per CDR3 protein. The table records roughly 620,000 distinct CDR3 sequences, roughly 18% of them present only once. Sequenced material: PBMCs or a T cell subset sorted from them (not recorded which). The receptors derive from an adult woman who had mild COVID-19 (a few samples of this study predate the infection). Cell type and time point are not known.

This clonotype was counted a few times. The J gene is TRBJ1-1, the V gene TRBV7-9; D is unclear. The CDR3 is 15 amino acids. Germline CDR1 reads SEHNR; CDR2 reads FQNEAQ (reference sequence). V lost 1 base and J 1 base, leaving 10 bases between the germline ends. Here the CDR3 reads CASSLVSASNTEAFF. As DNA, the CDR3 is TGTGCCAGCAGCTTAGTGTCAGCATCGAACACTGAAGCTTTCTTT.

This clonotype was detected ten times or more. This chain uses TRBV5-5 with TRBJ2-1; TRBD1 aligns across 7 bases. This CDR3 is 16 amino acids long. V trimming: 0 bases; J trimming: 6 bases; junction bases outside the gene matches: 9. CDR1 is SGHKS and CDR2 is YYEKEE in the germline V gene (reference sequence). The CDR3 DNA reads as TGTGCCAGCAGCTTGGCCGAGACAGGGTGGGGCAATGAGCAGTTCTTC. Amino acid sequence: CASSLAETGWGNEQFF.

This chain connects TRBV24-1 to TRBJ2-1; D gene ambiguous. The germline V gene has CDR1 KGHDR and CDR2 SFDVKD. The CDR3 length is 13 residues. V was pared by 6 bases and J by 5 bases, with 10 bases between. CDR3 nucleotide sequence: TGTGCCACCAGTACTCTTTCGGACAATGAGCAGTTCTTC. Its protein product is CATSTLSDNEQFF.

This clonotype was seen a few times. The gene calls are TRBV12-3 or TRBV12-4 and TRBJ2-7, with D tentatively TRBD1 or TRBD2 (5 bases each). Trimming left V 1 base short and J 4 bases short, with 8 bases between. This CDR3 comprises 13 residues. CDR3 protein: CASSLGGEYEQYF. The CDR3 bases are TGTGCCAGCAGTTTAGGAGGGGAGTACGAGCAGTACTTC.

V gene TRBV19 combines with J gene TRBJ1-5; the D gene is possibly TRBD1 (5 bases). Germline V CDR1 and CDR2: LNHDA, SQIVND (reference sequence). V was cut by 3 bases and J by 5 bases, with 8 bases left in between. The CDR3 is made up of 13 amino acids. CDR3 bases: TGTGCCAGTAGTATCCAGGGCTATCAGCCCCAGCATTTT. It is translated as CASSIQGYQPQHF.

Only a few counts were recorded for this clonotype. This sequence joins TRBV20-1 and TRBJ2-6; tentatively, D is TRBD2 (6 bases). This CDR3 region has 16 residues. From germline, CDR1 is DFQATT and CDR2 SNEGSKA (reference sequence). The V and J ends lost 0 bases and 2 bases respectively, with 11 bases between them. The CDR3 region is CSARDSSGAGANVLTF. DNA of the CDR3: TGCAGTGCTAGAGATTCTTCGGGAGCTGGGGCCAACGTCCTGACTTTC.

J is TRBJ2-7 and V is TRBV5-1; D is perhaps TRBD1 (5 bases). The CDR3 is made up of 15 amino acids. Germline assignment: CDR1 SGHRS and CDR2 YFSETQ. The germline V and J ends were trimmed by 0 bases and 0 bases, with 10 bases remaining between them. The CDR3 loop reads CASSLGDSYSYEQYF. The CDR3 DNA reads as TGCGCCAGCAGCTTGGGCGACAGCTACTCCTACGAGCAGTACTTC.

The V and J genes are TRBV2 and TRBJ2-7; D unresolved. With 2 bases removed from V and 0 bases from J, the gap between germline ends came to 11 bases. Germline values: CDR1 SNHLY, CDR2 FYNNEI. This CDR3 is 15 amino acids long. CDR3 sequence (DNA): TGTGCCAGCAGTGAAAGTATGTCAGCCTCCTACGAGCAGTACTTC. Encoded protein: CASSESMSASYEQYF.

This clonotype occurred a few times. The chain recombines TRBV5-1 with TRBJ1-2; 9 bases match TRBD1. The length of the CDR3 is 14 residues. The trim removed 2 bases at V and 7 bases at J, leaving 6 bases unmatched. Per the germline V gene, CDR1 is SGHRS and CDR2 is YFSETQ. CDR3 DNA sequence: TGCGCCAGCAGCTTCAAACAGGGGGCAGGTGGCTACACCTTC. Translated: CASSFKQGAGGYTF.

The CDR3 sequence: CASSSRTGSDEQFF. CDR3 sequence (DNA): TGTGCCAGCAGCTCCAGGACCGGTAGCGATGAGCAGTTCTTC. The chain combines TRBV7-9 with TRBJ2-1; possibly TRBD2 for D (5 bases). This CDR3 has 14 amino acids. V was shortened by 4 bases and J by 8 bases, with 15 bases between the two germline ends. From germline, CDR1 is SEHNR and CDR2 FQNEAQ (reference sequence).

This clonotype was seen only a few times. The chain employs TRBV27 and TRBJ1-4; D not certain. V dropped 5 bases and J dropped 0 bases, with 19 bases sitting between them. The germline V gene encodes CDR1 MNHEY and CDR2 SMNVEV (reference sequence). This CDR3 has 18 amino acids. The CDR3 region has the DNA TGTGCCAGCAGTGTAGCCCCGCCGGGTCGATCAACTAATGAAAAACTGTTTTTT. It encodes CASSVAPPGRSTNEKLFF.

This chain links TRBV12-3 or TRBV12-4 with TRBJ2-3; D could derive from TRBD1 or TRBD2 (5 bases each). V lost 7 bases to trimming and J lost 4 bases, with 24 bases between them. CDR3 length: 17 residues. The DNA of the CDR3 is TGTGCCAGCATTACGGGGCATGGGGTTATGTCAGCAGATACGCAGTATTTT. Its protein is CASITGHGVMSADTQYF.

The chain joins TRBV7-9 to TRBJ2-1; D is tentatively TRBD1 or TRBD2 (5 bases each). The germline V gene encodes CDR1 SEHNR and CDR2 FQNEAQ (reference sequence). Trimming cost V 8 bases and J 6 bases, with 8 bases left between them. This CDR3 has 11 residues. The CDR3 sequence: CASQRGNEQFF. In nucleotides, the CDR3 is TGTGCCAGCCAGAGGGGCAATGAGCAGTTCTTC.

The J gene is TRBJ1-1, the V gene TRBV4-3, with D possibly TRBD1 on 5 matching bases. The CDR3 sequence is 21 residues long. The germline CDR1 and CDR2 sequences are LGHNA and YSLEER. Deletions cut 2 bases from V and 3 bases from J, with 31 bases between. DNA of the CDR3: TGCGCCAGCAGCCAATCGACGGTCAATTTTGGTCAGGGCGGCTACTACACTGAAGCTTTCTTT. This gives the protein CASSQSTVNFGQGGYYTEAFF.

The V gene is TRBV10-3, the J gene TRBJ2-7, with TRBD2 matching 7 bases. The germline V gene has CDR1 ENHRY and CDR2 SYGVKD. This CDR3 is built from 14 residues. V was clipped by 5 bases and J by 0 bases; unmatched bases: 4. CDR3: CAISPGGSSYEQYF. CDR3 DNA sequence: TGTGCCATCAGTCCCGGGGGGAGCTCCTACGAGCAGTACTTC.

The V gene is TRBV30, the J gene TRBJ1-2; D may be TRBD1 (6 bases). CDR1 and CDR2 from the germline V gene are GTSNPN and SVGIG (reference sequence). The length of the CDR3 is 14 residues. With 7 bases removed from V and 0 bases from J, the gap between germline ends came to 15 bases. CDR3 bases: TGTGCCTCTGGGGGGGGGCACTCTAACTATGGCTACACCTTC. Translated: CASGGGHSNYGYTF.

A few counts support this clonotype. This chain links TRBV12-3 or TRBV12-4 with TRBJ1-5; weak D call: TRBD1 (5 bases). Trimming stripped 4 bases from V and 3 bases from J, with 10 bases between. This CDR3 comprises 14 residues. The CDR3 DNA sequence: TGTGCCAGCAGTTCTCAGGGTACCAATCAGCCCCAGCATTTT. Encoded protein: CASSSQGTNQPQHF.

The chain joins TRBV2 to TRBJ2-1; 7 nucleotides line up with TRBD1. V trimming: 3 bases; J trimming: 7 bases; junction bases outside the gene matches: 6. Germline V gene lookup returns CDR1 SNHLY and CDR2 FYNNEI. The CDR3 has 14 amino acids. The CDR3 sequence is CASSDEGARNEQFF. For the CDR3, the DNA is TGTGCCAGCAGTGATGAGGGGGCAAGGAATGAGCAGTTCTTC.

The chain couples TRBV25-1 to TRBJ2-3; 12 nucleotides align to TRBD2. Germline CDR1 and CDR2: MGHDK and SYGVNS. With V trimmed by 4 bases and J by 7 bases, 9 bases remained unmatched. The CDR3 loop spans 16 amino acids. CDR3 sequence reads: CASSVGASGGANTQYF. CDR3 nucleotides: TGTGCCAGCAGTGTTGGAGCTAGCGGGGGGGCGAATACGCAGTATTTT. Combining the CDR3 with reference TRBV25-1 and TRBJ2-3 gives the whole variable domain EADIYQTPRYLVIGTGKKITLECSQTMGHDKMYWYQQDPGMELHLIHYSYGVNSTEKGDLSSESTVSRIRTEHFPLTLESARPSHTSQYLCASSVGASGGANTQYFGPGTRLTVL.